Listed below are T cell receptor beta chains from one sample, sequenced in a study of CD8+ T cells in alopecia areata. Assay: immunoSEQ multiplex PCR; the TCRdb copy retains only in-frame clones and omits some. The sample carries over 200,000 clones, around 62% recorded once. The source was CD4+ T cells sorted from blood, collected at week 0. The receptors were sampled from a human donor with alopecia areata. Both conserved end residues are part of each CDR3. Fields, in order: J gene, clone size, D gene, V gene, CDR3 DNA, CDR3 protein. A D gene is named only where the DNA matches it firmly. Rows may omit the clone size; those that give it use once, few, many or a size class.

J gene: TRBJ1-4
clone size: -
D gene: -
V gene: TRBV5-1
CDR3 DNA: TGCGCCAGCAGCTTGGAAGGTGGGGGCCGGGAAAAACTGTTTTTT
CDR3 protein: CASSLEGGGREKLFF

J gene: TRBJ2-4
clone size: -
D gene: TRBD1
V gene: TRBV30
CDR3 DNA: TGTGCCTTGCACACTACAGGGGTTGGGGCCAAAAACATTCAGTACTTC
CDR3 protein: CALHTTGVGAKNIQYF

J gene: TRBJ1-3
clone size: few
D gene: -
V gene: TRBV29-1
CDR3 DNA: TGCAGCGTTGGTGAGGGCGCTGGAAACACCATATATTTT
CDR3 protein: CSVGEGAGNTIYF

J gene: TRBJ2-1
clone size: few
D gene: TRBD2
V gene: TRBV7-3
CDR3 DNA: TGTGCCAGCAGCTTCGGGAACGTAGCGGGAGGCGAGCAGTTCTTC
CDR3 protein: CASSFGNVAGGEQFF

J gene: TRBJ2-7
clone size: -
D gene: -
V gene: TRBV25-1
CDR3 DNA: TGTGCCAGCAGTAGTAACTACGAGCAGTACTTC
CDR3 protein: CASSSNYEQYF

J gene: TRBJ1-1
clone size: -
D gene: -
V gene: TRBV9
CDR3 DNA: TGTGCCAGCAGCGTAGTGGGTTCGGGGGGCCGCGCTGAAGCTTTCTTT
CDR3 protein: CASSVVGSGGRAEAFF

J gene: TRBJ1-1
clone size: -
D gene: -
V gene: TRBV7-3
CDR3 DNA: TGTGCCAGCAGCTTAACGGGGGGGACCACTGAAGCTTTCTTT
CDR3 protein: CASSLTGGTTEAFF

J gene: TRBJ1-1
clone size: once
D gene: -
V gene: TRBV29-1
CDR3 DNA: TGCAGCGTTGAGCTATCCCAGGGGCAGCTTGAAGCTTTCTTT
CDR3 protein: CSVELSQGQLEAFF

J gene: TRBJ2-5
clone size: -
D gene: TRBD2
V gene: TRBV9
CDR3 DNA: TGTGCCAGCAGCACACGGGGGGGCCTGTTGAGTGAGACCCAGTACTTC
CDR3 protein: CASSTRGGLLSETQYF

J gene: TRBJ1-1
clone size: -
D gene: TRBD1
V gene: TRBV29-1
CDR3 DNA: TGCAGCGTCGAGGGACAGCGGGCAGCTGAAGCTTTCTTT
CDR3 protein: CSVEGQRAAEAFF

J gene: TRBJ1-3
clone size: few
D gene: -
V gene: TRBV6-1
CDR3 DNA: TGTGCCAGCTCTTCCTCCGGGACAGGAAACACCATATATTTT
CDR3 protein: CASSSSGTGNTIYF

J gene: TRBJ1-2
clone size: -
D gene: -
V gene: TRBV4-1
CDR3 DNA: TGCGCCAGCAGCCAAGCGACGGACAACTATGGCTACACCTTC
CDR3 protein: CASSQATDNYGYTF

J gene: TRBJ1-2
clone size: once
D gene: TRBD1
V gene: TRBV7-9
CDR3 DNA: TGTGCCAGCAGCTCGCCGGGACAGGGGGCGAATGGCTACACCTTC
CDR3 protein: CASSSPGQGANGYTF

J gene: TRBJ1-2
clone size: -
D gene: -
V gene: TRBV6-5
CDR3 DNA: TGTGCCAGCAGCCCTGGGGGGATCGGCTACACCTTC
CDR3 protein: CASSPGGIGYTF

J gene: TRBJ1-5
clone size: -
D gene: -
V gene: TRBV19
CDR3 DNA: TGTGCCAGTAGAAGGGACCGCCTGAGGCCCCAGCATTTT
CDR3 protein: CASRRDRLRPQHF

J gene: TRBJ2-7
clone size: -
D gene: TRBD1
V gene: TRBV29-1
CDR3 DNA: TGCAGCGTCGAAGAGGCGGGACAGGAGAGTTACTTC
CDR3 protein: CSVEEAGQESYF

J gene: TRBJ2-3
clone size: -
D gene: -
V gene: TRBV5-1
CDR3 DNA: TGCGCCAGCAGCTTGACTCGGGACCCGCGCACAGATACGCAGTATTTT
CDR3 protein: CASSLTRDPRTDTQYF

J gene: TRBJ1-6
clone size: many
D gene: TRBD1
V gene: TRBV2
CDR3 DNA: TGTGCCAGCACCGACCGGGGACAGGGGAATTCACCCCTCCACTTT
CDR3 protein: CASTDRGQGNSPLHF